This T cell receptor beta chain was documented in a study of blood T cell repertoires in COVID-19. The overall study: PBMCs, B-cell-depleted T cells, or T cells were the source of the cDNA or gDNA that made up the material.

This clone showed up just a few times. Authors' data handling: Reference gene primer amplification gave nucleated cell count estimates. The repertoire was sequenced with immunoSEQ multiplex PCR; TCRdb's copy has only in-frame clones and lacks some. The D gene and trimming were derived from the DNA, and the V and J assignments and clone size from that table. The sample includes tens of thousands of clones, approximately 83% of them seen just once. With V trimmed by 5 bases and J by 1 base, 6 bases remained unmatched. Germline V gene lookup returns CDR1 ENHRY and CDR2 SYGVKD. The CDR3 is made up of 16 amino acids.

V usage is TRBV10-3 and J usage is TRBJ1-1; 11 positions match TRBD1. What was sequenced was peripheral blood. This receptor was obtained from a woman aged 55-69 years with acute or convalescent COVID-19. The CDR3 DNA follows: TGTGCCATCAGTTCCGGACAGGGGGCTAGGAACACTGAAGCTTTCTTT. This gives the protein CAISSGQGARNTEAFF.